These 22 T cell receptor beta chains were sequenced from one sample in a study of shared clonotypes between healthy human individuals. The table came from immunoSEQ multiplex PCR; TCRdb's copy has only in-frame clones and leaves some out. The sample lists 450,000 to 500,000 clones, approximately 82% occurring once. Input material: PBMCs. All receptors derive from a woman aged 35 to 49 in good health. Some clones in this sample may be carry-over from other donors' samples.

The V call is TRBV30, the J call TRBJ1-6; D is unresolved. This CDR3 contains 13 residues. The V and J ends lost 5 bases and 7 bases respectively, with 12 bases between them. Looked up from germline, CDR1 is GTSNPN and CDR2 is SVGIG (reference sequence). CDR3: CAWLTEDNSPLHF. CDR3 DNA: TGTGCCTGGCTAACAGAGGACAATTCACCCCTCCACTTT.

The chain has TRBV7-3 and TRBJ1-1; no firm D call. Trimming took 1 base from V and 1 from J, leaving 7 bases between them. CDR1 and CDR2 from the germline V gene are SGHTA and FQGTGA. CDR3 length: 14 residues. DNA for the CDR3: TGTGCCAGCAGCTTAAATCGACAGAACACTGAAGCTTTCTTT. This gives the protein CASSLNRQNTEAFF. The whole variable domain, filled in from reference TRBV7-3 and TRBJ1-1, reads GAGVSQTPSNKVTEKGKYVELRCDPISGHTALYWYRQSLGQGPEFLIYFQGTGAADDSGLPNDRFFAVRPEGSVSTLKIQRTERGDSAVYLCASSLNRQNTEAFFGQGTRLTVV.

The rearrangement uses TRBV7-8 and TRBJ2-1, with 10 bases fitting TRBD2. In germline, CDR1 is SGHVS, CDR2 FQNEAQ. V was clipped by 5 bases and J by 0 bases; unmatched bases: 13. CDR3 length: 19 residues. For the CDR3, the DNA is TGTGCCAGCAGCCTTTACCTCGGACTAGCGGAATACTCCTACAATGAGCAGTTCTTC. Its translation: CASSLYLGLAEYSYNEQFF.

This clone has more than one count but fewer than ten. The rearrangement joins TRBV2 to TRBJ1-5; the D gene is possibly TRBD1 (5 bases). The CDR3 is made up of 14 amino acids. The V and J ends lost 5 bases and 5 bases respectively, with 13 bases between them. CDR1 and CDR2 from the germline V gene are SNHLY and FYNNEI. The CDR3 loop reads CASSFSSGDQPQHF. The CDR3 DNA follows: TGTGCCAGCAGTTTTTCGTCGGGGGATCAGCCCCAGCATTTT. Variable domain in full (rest from reference TRBV2 and TRBJ1-5): EPEVTQTPSHQVTQMGQEVILRCVPISNHLYFYWYRQILGQKVEFLVSFYNNEISEKSEIFDDQFSVERPDGSNFTLKIRSTKLEDSAMYFCASSFSSGDQPQHFGDGTRLSIL.

This sequence joins TRBV5-1 and TRBJ2-7, with 10 bases fitting TRBD1. CDR1 and CDR2 from the germline V gene are SGHRS and YFSETQ. There are 14 residues in the CDR3. V lost 3 bases and J lost 2; bases outside the gene matches: 2. The CDR3, as DNA: TGCGCCAGCAGCTCCGGGACAGGGGCCTACGAGCAGTACTTC. This codes for CASSSGTGAYEQYF.

This clone was seen ten or more times. The chain couples TRBV6-1 to TRBJ2-1, with 10 bases identical to TRBD2. CDR3 length: 18 residues. The V and J ends lost 2 bases and 4 bases, in that order; junction bases with no gene match: 11. The germline gives CDR1 MNHNS, CDR2 SASEGT. CDR3 loop: CASSEFVLAGATYNEQFF. The CDR3 DNA is TGTGCCAGCAGTGAATTTGTCCTAGCGGGAGCCACGTACAATGAGCAGTTCTTC.

The chain employs TRBV29-1 and TRBJ1-4; 10 bases align to TRBD1. Germline trimming cut 4 bases from V and 7 bases from J; bases unmatched to any gene: 6. Germline V gene sequence: CDR1 SQVTM, CDR2 ANQGSEA. There are 14 residues in the CDR3. CDR3 DNA: TGCAGCGTTGGGGGGACAGGGGAAGGTGAAAAACTGTTTTTT. Its translation is CSVGGTGEGEKLFF.

V gene TRBV7-7 combines with J gene TRBJ2-1, with 9 positions matching TRBD1. Germline V gene data show CDR1 as SSHAT and CDR2 as FNYEAQ (reference sequence). The CDR3 has 14 residues. V was pared by 4 bases and J by 9 bases, with 7 bases of the junction left unmatched. DNA for the CDR3: TGTGCCAGCAGCTGGGGACAGGGTACGGGTGAGCAGTTCTTC. It is translated as CASSWGQGTGEQFF.

The chain has TRBV28 and TRBJ1-6; possible D gene TRBD1, 6 bases. CDR1 MDHEN and CDR2 SYDVKM come from the germline V gene. V dropped 5 bases and J dropped 8 bases, with 19 bases sitting between them. The CDR3 sequence is 16 residues long. The CDR3, as DNA: TGTGCCAGCAGTGGCGCCCAGGGGCACGGGGATTCACCCCTCCACTTT. Translated, it gives CASSGAQGHGDSPLHF.

V usage is TRBV6-5 and J usage is TRBJ1-5; the match to TRBD1 covers 7 bases. The CDR3 is 15 residues long. Germline lookup yields CDR1 MNHEY and CDR2 SVGAGI. Trimming at V came to 6 bases and at J to 4 bases, leaving 9 bases not matched to a gene. Written as DNA, the CDR3 is TGTGCCAGCAGCCCAACAGGGGCAGGGAATCAGCCCCAGCATTTT. Its translation: CASSPTGAGNQPQHF.

The J gene is TRBJ2-2, the V gene TRBV7-8; weak D call: TRBD2 (5 bases). Germline lookup yields CDR1 SGHVS and CDR2 FQNEAQ. The CDR3 loop spans 16 amino acids. Trimming cost V 1 base and J 0 bases, with 9 bases left between them. CDR3 coding DNA: TGTGCCAGCAGCTTAGGGTCCGGGGCGAACACCGGGGAGCTGTTTTTT. Residues: CASSLGSGANTGELFF.

The chain uses TRBV7-8 and TRBJ2-7; D is perhaps TRBD2 (5 bases). In germline, CDR1 is SGHVS, CDR2 FQNEAQ. CDR3 length: 13 amino acids. Trimming took 1 base from V and 4 from J, leaving 8 bases between them. CDR3 nucleotide sequence: TGTGCCAGCAGCTTAGTTCGGGGATACGAGCAGTACTTC. Its protein is CASSLVRGYEQYF.

This clone was seen a few times. V gene TRBV4-2 combines with J gene TRBJ1-4; TRBD1 is a possible D gene (6 bases). The CDR3 runs 15 residues. The V end lost 6 bases, the J end lost 7 bases, and 18 bases lay between the germline ends. Per germline, CDR1 LGHNA and CDR2 YNFKEQ. The CDR3 loop is CASSQGYTGSEKLFF. The CDR3, as DNA: TGTGCCAGCAGTCAGGGGTACACGGGAAGTGAAAAACTGTTTTTT.

This clone was observed at least ten times. A much larger clone differs by one base, so this may be a read error. The rearrangement uses TRBV6-4 and TRBJ2-3; 13 bases line up with TRBD2. With V trimmed by 4 bases and J by 5 bases, 0 bases remained unmatched. The CDR3 spans 14 residues. Germline lookup yields CDR1 MRHNA and CDR2 SNTAGT. CDR3 nucleotides: TGTGCCAGCAGTGGACTAGCGGGAGGAGATACGCAGTATTTT. Translating it yields CASSGLAGGDTQYF.

The chain employs TRBV5-5 and TRBJ1-4, with a possible D match to TRBD1 (6 bases). Trimming shortened V by 0 bases and J by 7 bases, and 10 bases separated the two germline ends. Germline V gives CDR1 SGHKS, CDR2 YYEKEE (reference sequence). CDR3 length equals 14 residues. The CDR3 here is CASSLVQGLEKLFF. The CDR3 nucleotides are TGTGCCAGCAGCTTGGTACAGGGTCTTGAAAAACTGTTTTTT.

This rearrangement joins TRBV14 to TRBJ1-3, with D unclear. The V gene lost 7 bases and the J gene lost 0 bases, with 7 bases spanning the gap. This CDR3 region has 13 residues. The germline V gene encodes CDR1 SGHDN and CDR2 FVKESK. In DNA, the CDR3 is TGTGCCAGCAATAGGGACTCTGGAAACACCATATATTTT. Its translation: CASNRDSGNTIYF.

The genes are TRBV14 and TRBJ2-5; D not certain. The CDR3 runs to 11 residues. V was cut by 4 bases and J by 7 bases, with 7 bases left in between. Germline loops: CDR1 SGHDN, CDR2 FVKESK. The CDR3 DNA sequence: TGTGCCAGCAGCCTCTGGGGGACCCAGTACTTC. This codes for CASSLWGTQYF.

V usage is TRBV30 and J usage is TRBJ1-2; no firm D call. V was cut by 2 bases and J by 4 bases, with 11 bases left in between. The CDR3 contains 13 residues. Germline values: CDR1 GTSNPN, CDR2 SVGIG (reference sequence). CDR3 loop: CAWSPAEFYGYTF. CDR3 coding DNA: TGTGCCTGGAGTCCCGCTGAGTTCTATGGCTACACCTTC. Full variable domain (outside the CDR3, taken from reference TRBV30 and TRBJ1-2): SQTIHQWPATLVQPVGSPLSLECTVEGTSNPNLYWYRQAAGRGLQLLFYSVGIGQISSEVPQNLSASRPQDRQFILSSKKLLLSDSGFYLCAWSPAEFYGYTFGSGTRLTVV.

The CDR3 region is CASSSQTSGRAGELFF. The DNA of the CDR3 is TGTGCCAGCAGTTCACAGACTAGCGGGAGAGCCGGGGAGCTGTTTTTT. The chain recombines TRBV7-9 with TRBJ2-2; TRBD2 matches 12 bases. The CDR3 runs 16 residues. Trimming cost V 6 bases and J 6 bases; bases outside gene matches: 8. Germline values: CDR1 SEHNR, CDR2 FQNEAQ (reference sequence).

This chain connects TRBV4-2 to TRBJ2-3, with D perhaps matching TRBD2 (6 bases). V lost 1 base to trimming and J lost 0 bases, with 14 bases between them. This CDR3 spans 17 amino acids. Germline V gene sequence: CDR1 LGHNA, CDR2 YNFKEQ. Here the CDR3 reads CASSQAQRATSTDTQYF. DNA of the CDR3: TGTGCCAGCAGCCAAGCCCAGCGGGCCACTAGCACAGATACGCAGTATTTT.

This clone was seen just once. V usage is TRBV2 and J usage is TRBJ2-5; TRBD1 agrees at 7 bases. The J call may be in error: the DNA end matches TRBJ2-7 better. There are 13 residues in the CDR3. CDR1 and CDR2 (germline): SNHLY, FYNNEI. DNA of the CDR3: TGTGCCAGCCGGGACAGTTCCTCCTACGAGCAGTACTTC. Translation gives CASRDSSSYEQYF.

This chain uses TRBV29-1 with TRBJ2-7; D not resolved. V was clipped by 0 bases and J by 10 bases, with 16 bases between them. Per germline, CDR1 SQVTM and CDR2 ANQGSEA. This CDR3 contains 13 residues. The CDR3 reads CSVEESGLPLQYF. DNA of the CDR3: TGCAGCGTTGAAGAATCGGGCTTGCCTCTCCAGTACTTC.